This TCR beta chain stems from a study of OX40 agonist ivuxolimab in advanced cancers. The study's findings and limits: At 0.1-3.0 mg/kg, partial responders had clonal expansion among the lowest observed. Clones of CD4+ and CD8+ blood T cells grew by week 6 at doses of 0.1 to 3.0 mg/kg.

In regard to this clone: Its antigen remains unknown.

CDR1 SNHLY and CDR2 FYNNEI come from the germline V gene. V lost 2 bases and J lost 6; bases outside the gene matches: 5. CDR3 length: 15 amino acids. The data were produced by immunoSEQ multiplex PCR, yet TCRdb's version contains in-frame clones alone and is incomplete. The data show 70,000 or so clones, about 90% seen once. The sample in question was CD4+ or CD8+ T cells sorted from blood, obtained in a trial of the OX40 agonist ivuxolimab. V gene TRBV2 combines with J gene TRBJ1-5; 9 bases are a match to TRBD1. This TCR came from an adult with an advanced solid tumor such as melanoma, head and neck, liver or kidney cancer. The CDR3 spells CASSEQGQGLQPQHF. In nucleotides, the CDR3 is TGTGCCAGCAGTGAACAGGGACAGGGACTTCAGCCCCAGCATTTT.